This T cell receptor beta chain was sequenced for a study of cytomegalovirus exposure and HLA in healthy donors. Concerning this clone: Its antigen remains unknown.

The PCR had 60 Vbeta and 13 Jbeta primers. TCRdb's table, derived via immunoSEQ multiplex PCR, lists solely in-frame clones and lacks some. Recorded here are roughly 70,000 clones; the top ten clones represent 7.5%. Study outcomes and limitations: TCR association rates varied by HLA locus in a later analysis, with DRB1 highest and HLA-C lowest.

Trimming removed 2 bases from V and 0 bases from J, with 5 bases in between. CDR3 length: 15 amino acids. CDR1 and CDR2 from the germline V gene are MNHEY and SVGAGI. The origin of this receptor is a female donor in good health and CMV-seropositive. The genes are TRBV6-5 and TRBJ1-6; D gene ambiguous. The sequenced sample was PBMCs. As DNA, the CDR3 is TGTGCCAGCAGTTACCAGGACTCCTATAATTCACCCCTCCACTTT. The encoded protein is CASSYQDSYNSPLHF.